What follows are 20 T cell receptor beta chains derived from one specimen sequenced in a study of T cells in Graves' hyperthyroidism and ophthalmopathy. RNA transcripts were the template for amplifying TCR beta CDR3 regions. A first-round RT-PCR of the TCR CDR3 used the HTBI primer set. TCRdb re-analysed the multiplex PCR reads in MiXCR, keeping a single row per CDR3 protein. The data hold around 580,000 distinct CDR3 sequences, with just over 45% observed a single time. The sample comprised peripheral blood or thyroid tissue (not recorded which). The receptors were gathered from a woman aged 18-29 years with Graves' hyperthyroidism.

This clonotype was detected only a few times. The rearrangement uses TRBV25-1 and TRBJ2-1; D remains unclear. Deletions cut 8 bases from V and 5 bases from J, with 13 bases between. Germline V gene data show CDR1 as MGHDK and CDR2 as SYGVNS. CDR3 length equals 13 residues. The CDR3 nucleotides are TGTGCCAGCCACCGTGGCCTACACAATGAGCAGTTCTTC. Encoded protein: CASHRGLHNEQFF.

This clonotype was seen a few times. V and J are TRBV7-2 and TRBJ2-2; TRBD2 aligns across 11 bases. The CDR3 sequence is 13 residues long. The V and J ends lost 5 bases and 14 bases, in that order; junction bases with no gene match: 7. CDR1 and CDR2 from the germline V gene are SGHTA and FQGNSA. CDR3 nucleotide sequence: TGTGCCAGCAGCGCCGTACTAGCGGGAGATCTGTTTTTT. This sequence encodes CASSAVLAGDLFF.

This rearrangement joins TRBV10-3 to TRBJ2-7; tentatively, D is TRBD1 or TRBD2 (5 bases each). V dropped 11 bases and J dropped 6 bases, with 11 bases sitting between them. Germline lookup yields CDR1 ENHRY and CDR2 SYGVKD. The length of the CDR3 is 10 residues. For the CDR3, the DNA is TGTGCCGGATGGGGGTTCGAGCAGTACTTC. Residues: CAGWGFEQYF.

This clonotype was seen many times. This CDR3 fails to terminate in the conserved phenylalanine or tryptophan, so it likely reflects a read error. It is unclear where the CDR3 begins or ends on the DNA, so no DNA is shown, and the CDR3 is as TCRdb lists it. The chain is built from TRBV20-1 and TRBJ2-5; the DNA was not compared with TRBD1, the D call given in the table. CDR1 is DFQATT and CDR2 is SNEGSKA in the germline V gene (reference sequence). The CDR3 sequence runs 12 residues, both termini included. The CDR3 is CSARGETGIPSL.

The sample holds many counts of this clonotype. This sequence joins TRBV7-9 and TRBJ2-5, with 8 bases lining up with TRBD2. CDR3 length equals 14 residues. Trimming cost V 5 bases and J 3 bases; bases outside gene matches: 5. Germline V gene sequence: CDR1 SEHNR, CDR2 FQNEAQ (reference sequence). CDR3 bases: TGTGCCAGCAGCCTCCAAGCGGGAGAAGAGACCCAGTACTTC. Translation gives CASSLQAGEETQYF. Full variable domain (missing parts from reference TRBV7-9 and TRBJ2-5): DTGVSQNPRHKITKRGQNVTFRCDPISEHNRLYWYRQTLGQGPEFLTYFQNEAQLEKSRLLSDRFSAERPKGSFSTLEIQRTEQGDSAMYLCASSLQAGEETQYFGPGTRLLVL.

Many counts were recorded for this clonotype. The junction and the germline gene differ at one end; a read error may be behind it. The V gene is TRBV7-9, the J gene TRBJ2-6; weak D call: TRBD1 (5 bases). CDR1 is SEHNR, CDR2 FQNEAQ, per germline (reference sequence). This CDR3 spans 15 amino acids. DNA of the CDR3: TGTGCCAGCAGCTTCGGTGGGGCTGGGGCCAGCGTCCTGACTTTC. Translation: CASSFGGAGASVLTF.

CDR3 residues: CSARRDRDAYGYTIYF. The CDR3 DNA reads TGCAGTGCTAGGAGGGACAGGGATGCCTATGGCTACACCATATATTTT. The V call is TRBV20-1, the J call TRBJ1-3; 9 positions match TRBD1. In germline, CDR1 is DFQATT, CDR2 SNEGSKA (reference sequence). Losses at the gene ends were 3 bases for V and 8 bases for J; bases not matched to a gene: 14. The CDR3 length is 16 residues.

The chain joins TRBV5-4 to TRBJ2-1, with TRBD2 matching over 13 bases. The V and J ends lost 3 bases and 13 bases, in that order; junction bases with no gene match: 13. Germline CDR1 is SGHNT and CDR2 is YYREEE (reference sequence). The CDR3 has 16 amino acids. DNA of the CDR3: TGTGCCAGCAGCTCCCTCGCCCTCGGGACTAGCGGGGCACAGTTCTTC. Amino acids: CASSSLALGTSGAQFF.

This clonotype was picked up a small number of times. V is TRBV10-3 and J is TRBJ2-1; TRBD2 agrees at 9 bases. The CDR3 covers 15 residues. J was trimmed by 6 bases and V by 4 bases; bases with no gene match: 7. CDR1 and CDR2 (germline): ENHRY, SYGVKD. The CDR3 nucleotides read TGTGCCATCAGTGCGGCTAGCGGGGACCTCAATGAGCAGTTCTTC. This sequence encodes CAISAASGDLNEQFF.

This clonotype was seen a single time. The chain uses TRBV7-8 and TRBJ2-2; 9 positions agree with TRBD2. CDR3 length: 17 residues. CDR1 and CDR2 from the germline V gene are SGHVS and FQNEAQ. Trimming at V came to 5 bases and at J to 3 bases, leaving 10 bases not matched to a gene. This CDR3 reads CASSAWEAGGDTGELFF. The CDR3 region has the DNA TGTGCCAGCAGCGCCTGGGAAGCGGGAGGTGACACCGGGGAGCTGTTTTTT.

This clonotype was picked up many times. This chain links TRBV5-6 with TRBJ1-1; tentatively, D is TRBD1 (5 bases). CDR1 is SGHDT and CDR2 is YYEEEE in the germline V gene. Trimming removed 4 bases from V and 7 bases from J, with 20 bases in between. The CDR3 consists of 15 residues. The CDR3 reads CASSAYARDGIEAFF. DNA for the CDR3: TGTGCCAGCAGCGCCTACGCGCGGGACGGGATTGAAGCTTTCTTT.

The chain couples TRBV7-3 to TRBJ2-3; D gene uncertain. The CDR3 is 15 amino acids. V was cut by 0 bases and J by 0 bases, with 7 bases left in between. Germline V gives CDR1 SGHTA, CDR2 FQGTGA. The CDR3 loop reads CASSLTLTSTDTQYF. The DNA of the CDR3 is TGTGCCAGCAGCTTAACGTTAACTAGCACAGATACGCAGTATTTT.

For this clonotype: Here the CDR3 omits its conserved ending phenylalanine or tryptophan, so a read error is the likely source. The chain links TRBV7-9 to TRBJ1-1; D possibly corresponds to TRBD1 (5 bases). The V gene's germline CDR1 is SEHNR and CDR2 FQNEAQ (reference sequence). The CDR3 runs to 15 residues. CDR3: CASSLVLGGGTEAFL. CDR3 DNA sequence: TGCGCCAGCAGCTTGGTTCTGGGGGGAGGCACTGAAGCTTTCCTT.

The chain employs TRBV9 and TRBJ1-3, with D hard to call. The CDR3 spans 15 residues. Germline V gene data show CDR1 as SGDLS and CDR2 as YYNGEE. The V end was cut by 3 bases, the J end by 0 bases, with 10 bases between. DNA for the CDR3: TGTGCCAGCAGCGCGGACTTGCTCTCTGGAAACACCATATATTTT. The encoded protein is CASSADLLSGNTIYF.

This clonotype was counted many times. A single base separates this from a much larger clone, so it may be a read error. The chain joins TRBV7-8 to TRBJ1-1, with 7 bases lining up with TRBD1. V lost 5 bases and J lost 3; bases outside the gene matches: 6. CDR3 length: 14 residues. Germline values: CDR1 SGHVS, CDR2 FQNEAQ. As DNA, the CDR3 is TGTGCCAGCAGCCCCGACAGGGAGCACACTGAAGCTTTCTTT. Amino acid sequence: CASSPDREHTEAFF.

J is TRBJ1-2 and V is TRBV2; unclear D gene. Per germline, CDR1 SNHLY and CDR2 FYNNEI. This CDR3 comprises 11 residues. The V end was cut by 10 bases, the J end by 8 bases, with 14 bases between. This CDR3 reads CAKQRLAGYTF. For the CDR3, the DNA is TGTGCCAAACAACGGTTGGCGGGCTACACCTTC.

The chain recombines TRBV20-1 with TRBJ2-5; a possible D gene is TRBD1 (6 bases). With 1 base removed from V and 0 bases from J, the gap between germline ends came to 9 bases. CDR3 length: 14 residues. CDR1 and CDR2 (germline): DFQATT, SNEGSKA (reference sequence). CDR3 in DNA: TGCAGTGCTAGAGTGGGGGCAAACCAAGAGACCCAGTACTTC. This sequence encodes CSARVGANQETQYF.

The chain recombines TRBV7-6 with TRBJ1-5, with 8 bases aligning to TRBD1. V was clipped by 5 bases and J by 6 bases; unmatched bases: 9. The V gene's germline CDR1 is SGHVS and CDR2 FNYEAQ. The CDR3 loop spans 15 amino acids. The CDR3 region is CASSTGVDRAQPQHF. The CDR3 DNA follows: TGTGCCAGCAGCACAGGGGTGGACAGGGCTCAGCCCCAGCATTTT. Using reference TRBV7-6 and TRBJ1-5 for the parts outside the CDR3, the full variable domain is GAGVSQSPRYKVTKRGQDVALRCDPISGHVSLYWYRQALGQGPEFLTYFNYEAQQDKSGLPNDRFSAERPEGSISTLTIQRTEQRDSAMYRCASSTGVDRAQPQHFGDGTRLSIL.

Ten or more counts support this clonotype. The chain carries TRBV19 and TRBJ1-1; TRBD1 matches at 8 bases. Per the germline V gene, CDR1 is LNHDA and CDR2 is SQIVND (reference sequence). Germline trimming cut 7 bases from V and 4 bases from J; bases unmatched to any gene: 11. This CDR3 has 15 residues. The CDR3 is CASTEIQGGGTEAFF. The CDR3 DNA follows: TGTGCCAGTACCGAGATACAGGGGGGAGGCACTGAAGCTTTCTTT.

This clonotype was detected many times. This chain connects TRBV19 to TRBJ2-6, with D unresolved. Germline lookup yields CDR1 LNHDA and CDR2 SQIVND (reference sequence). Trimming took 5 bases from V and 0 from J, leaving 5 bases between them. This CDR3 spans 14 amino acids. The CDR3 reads CASSQYSGANVLTF. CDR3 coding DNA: TGTGCCAGTAGTCAATACTCTGGGGCCAACGTCCTGACTTTC.